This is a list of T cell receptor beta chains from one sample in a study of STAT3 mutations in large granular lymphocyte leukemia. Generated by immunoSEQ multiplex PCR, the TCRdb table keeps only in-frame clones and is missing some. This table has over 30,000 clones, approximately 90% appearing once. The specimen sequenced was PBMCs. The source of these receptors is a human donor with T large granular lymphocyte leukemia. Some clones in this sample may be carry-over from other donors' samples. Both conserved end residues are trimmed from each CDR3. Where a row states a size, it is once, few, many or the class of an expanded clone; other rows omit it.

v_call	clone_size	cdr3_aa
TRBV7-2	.	ASSLDSQPQH
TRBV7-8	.	ASSPHWGEKLF
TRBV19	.	ASSMMDNSPLH
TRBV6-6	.	ASSYEMNTEAF
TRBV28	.	ASSFSSGAQETQY
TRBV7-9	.	ASTYGGFGNTIY
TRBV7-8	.	ASSAINTGELF
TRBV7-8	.	ASSVSGLRTDTQY
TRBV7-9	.	ASSLATSGVNEQF
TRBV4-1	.	ASSQEGKNTEAF
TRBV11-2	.	ASSLLLGVTEAF
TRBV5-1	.	ASSSGGSNQPQH
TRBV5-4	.	ASSPTSGTDTQY
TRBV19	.	ASSIVEGEAF
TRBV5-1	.	ASSLGAGGEGNTEAF
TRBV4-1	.	ASSHRGGLAGTDTQY
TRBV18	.	ASSPPQVSGNTIY
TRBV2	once	ARTRGGATGELF
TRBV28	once	ASSRDSQNIQY
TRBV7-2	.	ASAFARQGGSPLH
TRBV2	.	ASSPRTSGSDTQY
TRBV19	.	ASSISRQGMTEAF
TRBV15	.	ATSRAPGTSGGLYNEQF
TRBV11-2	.	ASSLKTEAF
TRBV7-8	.	ASSNRPRGEELF
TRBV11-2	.	ASSFNRANNSPLH
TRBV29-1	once	SVRGNSNQPQH
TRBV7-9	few	ASSLSSYNSPLH
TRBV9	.	ASSATGGAIPAYGYT
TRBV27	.	ASSSRGSTDTQY
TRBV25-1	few	ASSADRSSGSTDTQY
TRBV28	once	ASAGQPIPLGAETQY
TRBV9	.	ASSAGGSGGYGYT
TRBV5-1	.	ASSLAQGQGVLLF
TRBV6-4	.	ASSEPGHSGNTIY
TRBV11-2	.	ASSLGVGYT
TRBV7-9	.	ASSRSGASWETQY
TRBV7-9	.	ASSLGVGNQPQH
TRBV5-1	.	ASSRDRDTEAF
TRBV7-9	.	ASSLGAGTGELF
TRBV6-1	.	ASSTQGNYGYT
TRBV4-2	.	ASSHFDRDRTGELF
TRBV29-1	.	SEGQNQETQY
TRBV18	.	ASSRDSQTKRSSYNSPLH
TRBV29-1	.	SVRSGNTIY
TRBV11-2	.	ASSIGTSNTEAF
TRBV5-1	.	ASTGAVGGPTQY
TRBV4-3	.	ASSQTVSTEAF
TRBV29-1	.	SDQLGQGGEAF
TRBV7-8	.	ASSLLGGGADTQY
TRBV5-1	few	ASTNLDTEAF
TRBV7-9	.	ASSSTGRGRTEAF
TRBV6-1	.	ASSGGDVNEKLF
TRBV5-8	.	ASSTDRGETQY
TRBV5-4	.	ASSRANTGELF